This TCR beta chain came from a study of T cells after yellow fever vaccination. 5'RACE template switching produced TCR cDNA carrying a universal primer site and UMIs. TCRdb reprocessed the 5' RACE reads via MiXCR and lists one record per CDR3 protein. The data hold some 670,000 distinct CDR3 sequences, with approximately 13% observed a single time. V lost 5 bases and J lost 7, with 15 bases in between. Per germline, CDR1 WSHSY and CDR2 SAAADI. The CDR3 has 14 residues. Broader study findings: Once the booster was given, most primary-vaccination clones reappeared, at over 95% for CD4 and 85% to 90% for CD8.

This clonotype occurred a few times. Its antigen remains unknown. The sample here was PBMCs, taken on the day of the yellow fever booster vaccination. The chain couples TRBV10-2 to TRBJ2-1, with D possibly being TRBD1 (6 bases). The receptor was isolated from a man aged 25 to 45 who received the YFV17D yellow fever vaccine. DNA for the CDR3: TGCGCCAGCAGTTTATTTGGACAGCTAAATGAGCAGTTCTTC. This encodes CASSLFGQLNEQFF.